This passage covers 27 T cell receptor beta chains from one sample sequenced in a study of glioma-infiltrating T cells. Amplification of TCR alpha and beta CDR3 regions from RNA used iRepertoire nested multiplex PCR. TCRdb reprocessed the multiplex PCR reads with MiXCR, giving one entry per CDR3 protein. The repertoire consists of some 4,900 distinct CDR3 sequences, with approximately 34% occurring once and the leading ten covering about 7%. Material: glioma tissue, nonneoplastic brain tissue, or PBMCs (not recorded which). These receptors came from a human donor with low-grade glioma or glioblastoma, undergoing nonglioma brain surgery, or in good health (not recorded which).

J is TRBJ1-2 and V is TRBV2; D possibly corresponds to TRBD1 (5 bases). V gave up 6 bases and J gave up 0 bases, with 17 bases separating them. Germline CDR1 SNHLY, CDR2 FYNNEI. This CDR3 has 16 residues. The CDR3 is CASRDSGIGANYGYTF. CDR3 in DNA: TGTGCCAGCAGGGACTCAGGGATCGGGGCTAACTATGGCTACACCTTC. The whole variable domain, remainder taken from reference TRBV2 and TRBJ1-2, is EPEVTQTPSHQVTQMGQEVILRCVPISNHLYFYWYRQILGQKVEFLVSFYNNEISEKSEIFDDQFSVERPDGSNFTLKIRSTKLEDSAMYFCASRDSGIGANYGYTFGSGTRLTVV.

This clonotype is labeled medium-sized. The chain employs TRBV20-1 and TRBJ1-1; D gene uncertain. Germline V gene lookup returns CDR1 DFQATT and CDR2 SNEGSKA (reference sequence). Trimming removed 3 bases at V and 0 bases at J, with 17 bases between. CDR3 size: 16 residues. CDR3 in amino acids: CSASRNSIPVNTEAFF. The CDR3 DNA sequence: TGCAGTGCTAGTCGGAACTCTATCCCAGTGAACACTGAAGCTTTCTTT.

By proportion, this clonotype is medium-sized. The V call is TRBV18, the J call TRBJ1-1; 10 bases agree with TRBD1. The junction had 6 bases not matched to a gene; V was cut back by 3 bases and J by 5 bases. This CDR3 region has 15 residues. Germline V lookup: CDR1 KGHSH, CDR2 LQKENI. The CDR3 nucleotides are TGTGCCAGCTCACCGCGACAGGGGGCGGGGACTGAAGCTTTCTTT. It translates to CASSPRQGAGTEAFF.

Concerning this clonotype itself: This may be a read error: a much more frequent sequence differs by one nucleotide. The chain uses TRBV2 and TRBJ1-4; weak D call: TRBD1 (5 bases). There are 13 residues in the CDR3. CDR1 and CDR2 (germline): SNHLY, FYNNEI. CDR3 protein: CAGSGGPNEKLFF. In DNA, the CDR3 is TGTGCCGGCAGTGGGGGACCTAATGAAAAACTGTTTTTT.

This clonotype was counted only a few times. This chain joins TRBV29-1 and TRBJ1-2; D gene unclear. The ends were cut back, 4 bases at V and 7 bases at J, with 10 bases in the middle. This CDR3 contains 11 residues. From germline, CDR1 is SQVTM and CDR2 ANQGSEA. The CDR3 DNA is TGCAGCGTTGTGGACGCCACTGGCTACACCTTC. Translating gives CSVVDATGYTF.

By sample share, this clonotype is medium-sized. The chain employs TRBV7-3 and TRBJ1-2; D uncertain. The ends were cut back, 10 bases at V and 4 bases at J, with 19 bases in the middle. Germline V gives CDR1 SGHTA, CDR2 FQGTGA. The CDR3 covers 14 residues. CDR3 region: CATPDRKGAYGYTF. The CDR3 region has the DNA TGTGCCACGCCAGACCGTAAGGGAGCCTATGGCTACACCTTC. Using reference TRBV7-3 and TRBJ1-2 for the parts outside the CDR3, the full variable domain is GAGVSQTPSNKVTEKGKYVELRCDPISGHTALYWYRQSLGQGPEFLIYFQGTGAADDSGLPNDRFFAVRPEGSVSTLKIQRTERGDSAVYLCATPDRKGAYGYTFGSGTRLTVV.

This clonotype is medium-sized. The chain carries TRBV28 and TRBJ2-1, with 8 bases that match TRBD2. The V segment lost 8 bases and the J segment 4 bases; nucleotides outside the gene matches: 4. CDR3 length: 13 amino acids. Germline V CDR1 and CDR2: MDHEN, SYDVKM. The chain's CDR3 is CASGASGYNEQFF. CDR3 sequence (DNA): TGTGCCAGCGGGGCTAGCGGGTACAATGAGCAGTTCTTC.

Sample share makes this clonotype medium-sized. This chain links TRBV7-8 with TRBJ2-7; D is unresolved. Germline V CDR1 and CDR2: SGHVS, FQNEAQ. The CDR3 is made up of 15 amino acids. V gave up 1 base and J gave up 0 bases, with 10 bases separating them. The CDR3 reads CASSLGVSSSYEQYV. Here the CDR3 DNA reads TGTGCCAGCAGCTTAGGCGTTTCCAGCTCCTACGAGCAGTACGTC.

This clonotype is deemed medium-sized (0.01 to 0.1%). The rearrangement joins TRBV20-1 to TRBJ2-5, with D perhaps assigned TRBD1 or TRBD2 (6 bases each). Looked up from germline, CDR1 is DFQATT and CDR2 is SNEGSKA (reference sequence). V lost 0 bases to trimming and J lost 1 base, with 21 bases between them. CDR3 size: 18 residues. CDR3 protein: CSARDSFSGEDGQETQYF. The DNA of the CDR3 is TGCAGTGCTAGAGATTCATTTTCAGGGGAGGATGGCCAAGAGACCCAGTACTTC.

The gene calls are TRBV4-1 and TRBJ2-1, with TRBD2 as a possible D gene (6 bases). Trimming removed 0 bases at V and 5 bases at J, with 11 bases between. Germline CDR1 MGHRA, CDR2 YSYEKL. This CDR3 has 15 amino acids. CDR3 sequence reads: CASSQDQSGDNEQFF. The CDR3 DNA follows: TGCGCCAGCAGCCAAGACCAATCGGGGGACAATGAGCAGTTCTTC.

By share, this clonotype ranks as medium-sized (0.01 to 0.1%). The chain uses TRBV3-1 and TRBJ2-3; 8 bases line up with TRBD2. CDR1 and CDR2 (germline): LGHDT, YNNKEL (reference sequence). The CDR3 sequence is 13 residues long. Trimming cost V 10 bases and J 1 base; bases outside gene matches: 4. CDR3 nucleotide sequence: TGTGCCACGGGACTAGGAGGCACAGATACGCAGTATTTT. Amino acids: CATGLGGTDTQYF.

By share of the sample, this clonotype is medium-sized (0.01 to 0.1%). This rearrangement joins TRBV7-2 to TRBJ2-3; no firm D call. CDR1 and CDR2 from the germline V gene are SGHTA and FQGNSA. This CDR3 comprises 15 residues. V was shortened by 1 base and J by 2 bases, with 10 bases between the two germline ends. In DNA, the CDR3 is TGTGCCAGCAGCTTAGGGTGGTTCACCACAGATACGCAGTATTTT. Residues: CASSLGWFTTDTQYF.

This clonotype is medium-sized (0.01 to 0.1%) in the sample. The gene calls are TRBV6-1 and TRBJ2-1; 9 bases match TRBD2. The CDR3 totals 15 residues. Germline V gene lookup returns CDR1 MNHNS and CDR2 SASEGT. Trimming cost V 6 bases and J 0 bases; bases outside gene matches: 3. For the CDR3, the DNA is TGTGCCAGCAGACGACTAGCGGACTCCTACAATGAGCAGTTCTTC. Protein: CASRRLADSYNEQFF.

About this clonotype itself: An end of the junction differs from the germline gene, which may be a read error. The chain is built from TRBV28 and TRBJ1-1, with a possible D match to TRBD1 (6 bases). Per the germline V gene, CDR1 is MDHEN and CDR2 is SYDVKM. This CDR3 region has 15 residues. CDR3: CASDTGTSFNTEAFF. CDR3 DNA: TGTGCCAGCGATACAGGGACATCATTTAACACTGAAGCTTTCTTC.

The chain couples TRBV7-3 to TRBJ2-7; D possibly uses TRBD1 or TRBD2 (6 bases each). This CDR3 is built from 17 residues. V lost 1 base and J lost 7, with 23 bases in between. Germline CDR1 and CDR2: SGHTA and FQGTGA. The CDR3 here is CASSLKGGFSPNNEQYV. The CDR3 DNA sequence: TGTGCCAGCAGCTTAAAAGGGGGGTTCAGTCCGAACAATGAGCAGTACGTC.

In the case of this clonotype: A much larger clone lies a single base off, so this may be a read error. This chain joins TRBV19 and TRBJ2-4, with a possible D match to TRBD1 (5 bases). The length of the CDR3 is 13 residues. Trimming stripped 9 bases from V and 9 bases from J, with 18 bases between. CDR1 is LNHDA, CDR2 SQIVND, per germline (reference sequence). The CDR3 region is CASSSYRKTIQYF. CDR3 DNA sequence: TGTGCCAGCAGTTCTTACAGGAAGACCATTCAGTACTTC.

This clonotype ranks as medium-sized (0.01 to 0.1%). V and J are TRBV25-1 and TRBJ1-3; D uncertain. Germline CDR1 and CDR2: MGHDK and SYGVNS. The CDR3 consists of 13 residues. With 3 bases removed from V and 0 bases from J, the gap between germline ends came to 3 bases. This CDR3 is CASSEDSGNTIYF. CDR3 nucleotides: TGTGCCAGCAGTGAGGACTCTGGAAACACCATATATTTT.

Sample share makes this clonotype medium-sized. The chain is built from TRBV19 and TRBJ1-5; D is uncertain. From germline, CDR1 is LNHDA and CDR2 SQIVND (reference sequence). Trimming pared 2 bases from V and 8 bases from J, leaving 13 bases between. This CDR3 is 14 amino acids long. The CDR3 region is CASSIISGREPQHF. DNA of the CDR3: TGTGCCAGTAGTATAATTTCCGGACGGGAGCCCCAGCATTTT.

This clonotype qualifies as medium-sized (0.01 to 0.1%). CDR3: CASSSPGQRIDYGYTF. The CDR3 nucleotides read TGTGCCAGCAGCAGCCCGGGACAGAGAATCGACTATGGCTACACCTTC. The rearrangement links TRBV7-9 to TRBJ1-2; 7 bases are a match to TRBD1. Germline-derived CDR1 and CDR2 are SEHNR and FQNEAQ (reference sequence). V trimming: 5 bases; J trimming: 3 bases; junction bases outside the gene matches: 12. The CDR3 runs to 16 residues.

The DNA for the CDR3 is TGTGCCAGTAGACAGAGGACAGATTCGATCTACGAGCAGTACTTC. This codes for CASRQRTDSIYEQYF. The chain carries TRBV19 and TRBJ2-7, with D maybe TRBD1 (6 bases). V was shortened by 6 bases and J by 3 bases, with 18 bases between the two germline ends. Germline lookup yields CDR1 LNHDA and CDR2 SQIVND (reference sequence). This CDR3 contains 15 residues.

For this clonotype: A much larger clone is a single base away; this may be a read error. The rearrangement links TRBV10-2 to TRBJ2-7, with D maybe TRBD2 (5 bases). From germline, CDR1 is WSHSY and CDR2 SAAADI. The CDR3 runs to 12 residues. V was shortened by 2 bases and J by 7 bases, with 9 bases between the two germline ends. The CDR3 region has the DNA TGCGCCAGCAGTGAGACCGGGGAAGAGCAGTACTTC. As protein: CASSETGEEQYF.

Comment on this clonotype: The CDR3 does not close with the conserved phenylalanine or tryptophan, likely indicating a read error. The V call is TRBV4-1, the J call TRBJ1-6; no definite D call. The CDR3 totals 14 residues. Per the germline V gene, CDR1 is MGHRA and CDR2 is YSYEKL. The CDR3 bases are TGCGCCAGCAGCCAGGGGTCCTATAATTCACACCTCCACTAT. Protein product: CASSQGSYNSHLHY.

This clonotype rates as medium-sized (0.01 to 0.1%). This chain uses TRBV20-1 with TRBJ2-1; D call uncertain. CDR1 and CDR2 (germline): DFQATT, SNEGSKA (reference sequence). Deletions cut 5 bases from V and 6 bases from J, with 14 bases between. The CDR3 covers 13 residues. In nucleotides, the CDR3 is TGCAGTGCTTCCGAAGAGTTACTCAATGAGCAGTTCTTC. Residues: CSASEELLNEQFF.

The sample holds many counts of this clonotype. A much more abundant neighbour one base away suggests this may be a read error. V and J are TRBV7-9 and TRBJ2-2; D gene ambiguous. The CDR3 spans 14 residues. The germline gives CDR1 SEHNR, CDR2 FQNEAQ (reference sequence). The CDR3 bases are TGTGCCGGCAGCTTATTGGGGAACACCGGGGAGCTGTTTTTT. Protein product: CAGSLLGNTGELFF.

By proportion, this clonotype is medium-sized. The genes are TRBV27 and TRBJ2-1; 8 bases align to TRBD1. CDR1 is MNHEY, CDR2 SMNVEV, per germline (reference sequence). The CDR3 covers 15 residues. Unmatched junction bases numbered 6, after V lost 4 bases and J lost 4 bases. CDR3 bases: TGTGCCAGCAGTTCTGGACAGGGAGAATACAATGAGCAGTTCTTC. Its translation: CASSSGQGEYNEQFF.

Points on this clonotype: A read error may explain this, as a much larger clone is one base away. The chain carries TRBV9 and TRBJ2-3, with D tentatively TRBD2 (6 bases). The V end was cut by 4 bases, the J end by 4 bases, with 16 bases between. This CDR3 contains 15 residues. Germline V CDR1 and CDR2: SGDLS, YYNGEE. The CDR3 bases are TGTGCCAGCAGCTCCCCGGCCGCTAGCGCAGATACGCAGTATTTT. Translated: CASSSPAASADTQYF.

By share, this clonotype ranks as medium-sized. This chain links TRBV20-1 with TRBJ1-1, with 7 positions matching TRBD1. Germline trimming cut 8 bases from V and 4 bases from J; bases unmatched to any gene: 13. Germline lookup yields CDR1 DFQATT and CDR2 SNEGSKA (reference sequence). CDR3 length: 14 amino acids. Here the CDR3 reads CSTARGTGSTEAFF. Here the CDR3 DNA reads TGCAGTACAGCCAGGGGGACGGGGAGCACTGAAGCTTTCTTT.